A single sample is the source of the 7 T cell receptor beta chains below, sequenced in a study of blood T cells in healthy people across ages. A sample-barcoded 5' primer and a J-beta primer mix were used in a second PCR of roughly 7 to 11 cycles. Via MiXCR, TCRdb re-called the 5' RACE reads, giving one row per CDR3 protein. The table lists around 1,800,000 distinct CDR3 sequences, 39% of them singletons. Specimen: blood. The receptors originated from a human donor in good health.

The chain is built from TRBV12-3 or TRBV12-4 and TRBJ1-6, with no clear D. The CDR3 runs 16 residues. V lost 5 bases to trimming and J lost 7 bases, with 18 bases between them. In nucleotides, the CDR3 is TGTGCCAGCAGTGCCGAGGCTCTAGGATGGAATTCACCCCTCCACTTT. Translation: CASSAEALGWNSPLHF.

This clonotype was recorded a few times. The V call is TRBV7-3, the J call TRBJ2-3; no firm D call. V lost 4 bases and J lost 1, with 6 bases in between. Germline assignment: CDR1 SGHTA and CDR2 FQGTGA. CDR3 length: 13 residues. CDR3 DNA: TGTGCCAGCAGCTCTCATGGCACAGATACGCAGTATTTT. Protein product: CASSSHGTDTQYF.

V is TRBV12-3 or TRBV12-4 and J is TRBJ2-6, with TRBD2 as a possible D gene (7 bases). V was clipped by 2 bases and J by 0 bases, with 20 bases between them. The length of the CDR3 is 20 residues. CDR3 DNA sequence: TGTGCCAGCAGTTTAAGAAACGGGGGGCCGCGTTTCTCTGGGGCCAACGTCCTGACTTTC. This sequence encodes CASSLRNGGPRFSGANVLTF.

As regards this clonotype: Being one base from a much bigger clone, this may be a read error. This chain's CDR3 is CSADRGQGNRYGYTF. CDR3 nucleotides: TGCAGCGCTGATAGGGGACAGGGGAATCGCTATGGCTACACCTTC. The chain joins TRBV29-1 to TRBJ1-2; 10 nucleotides agree with TRBD1. Looked up from germline, CDR1 is SQVTM and CDR2 is ANQGSEA. Trimming removed 7 bases from V and 4 bases from J; junction bases left unmatched: 12. CDR3 length equals 15 residues.

As for this clonotype: Just one base apart from a much larger clone, this may be a read error. This chain joins TRBV12-3 or TRBV12-4 and TRBJ2-5, with D maybe TRBD2 (6 bases). Trimming cost V 8 bases and J 7 bases, with 17 bases left between them. The CDR3 is 13 residues long. The CDR3 bases are TGTGCCAGCCGCCCCTCGGGGGTCGGGACCCAGTACTTC. Translated: CASRPSGVGTQYF.

A remark on this clonotype: This may arise from a read error, as a much more abundant clone is one base away. V is TRBV29-1 and J is TRBJ2-7; D is undetermined. This CDR3 spans 11 amino acids. Germline-derived CDR1 and CDR2 are SQVTM and ANQGSEA. V was shortened by 5 bases and J by 5 bases, with 10 bases between the two germline ends. The DNA for the CDR3 is TGCAGCGTTAATAATAAGGACGAGCAGTACTTC. Its protein is CSVNNKDEQYF.

The chain joins TRBV6-1 to TRBJ2-1, with D unclear. The germline gives CDR1 MNHNS, CDR2 SASEGT. This CDR3 is 13 amino acids long. The V end was cut by 1 base, the J end by 9 bases, with 10 bases between. The CDR3 region is CASSEVTLSEQFF. CDR3 nucleotides: TGTGCCAGCAGTGAAGTGACTTTGAGTGAGCAGTTCTTC.